These 16 T cell receptor beta chains came from one sample sequenced in a study of cytomegalovirus exposure and HLA in healthy donors. Primers included in the PCR were 60 Vbeta and 13 Jbeta primers. Method: immunoSEQ multiplex PCR; TCRdb's copy keeps in-frame clones and lacks some. The table records about 150,000 clones, over 60% of them present only once. Sequencing input: PBMCs. The source is a female donor in good health and CMV-seropositive.

The CDR3 coding sequence is TGTGCCAGCAGTGAAGGGGGCCCAAGTATGAACACTGAAGCTTTCTTT. Its translation: CASSEGGPSMNTEAFF. The chain has TRBV6-1 and TRBJ1-1; D might be TRBD1 (5 bases). Germline V gene sequence: CDR1 MNHNS, CDR2 SASEGT. There are 16 residues in the CDR3. Trimming left V 1 base short and J 0 bases short, with 12 bases between.

This clone appeared once. The rearrangement joins TRBV5-6 to TRBJ2-1; 7 nucleotides line up with TRBD1. Germline V lookup: CDR1 SGHDT, CDR2 YYEEEE. J gave up 6 bases and V 2 bases, and 2 bases lay outside the gene matches. The length of the CDR3 is 13 residues. The CDR3 bases are TGTGCCAGCAGCTTATACAGGGGCAATGAGCAGTTCTTC. It codes for CASSLYRGNEQFF. The variable domain in full, with the rest retrieved from reference TRBV5-6 and TRBJ2-1, is DAGVTQSPTHLIKTRGQQVTLRCSPKSGHDTVSWYQQALGQGPQFIFQYYEEEERQRGNFPDRFSGHQFPNYSSELNVNALLLGDSALYLCASSLYRGNEQFFGPGTRLTVL.

The chain couples TRBV7-2 to TRBJ2-7, with D possibly TRBD1 on 6 matching bases. Germline-derived CDR1 and CDR2 are SGHTA and FQGNSA. The ends were cut back, 4 bases at V and 3 bases at J, with 10 bases in the middle. CDR3 length: 13 amino acids. The CDR3 region has the DNA TGTGCCAGCAGCTCGGACAGTAACTACGAGCAGTACTTC. Amino acid sequence: CASSSDSNYEQYF.

The chain employs TRBV6-1 and TRBJ2-7, with 8 bases fitting TRBD1. Germline V gene sequence: CDR1 MNHNS, CDR2 SASEGT. The CDR3 runs 15 residues. The V segment lost 8 bases and the J segment 3 bases; nucleotides outside the gene matches: 12. CDR3 in DNA: TGTGCCAGCCGGGAGAGGGCAGGGGGCGACTACGAGCAGTACTTC. Translating gives CASRERAGGDYEQYF.

The chain couples TRBV7-6 to TRBJ2-1, with D unclear. Trimming cost V 0 bases and J 5 bases, with 14 bases left between them. Germline V CDR1 and CDR2: SGHVS, FNYEAQ. The CDR3 is made up of 16 amino acids. The CDR3 sequence is CASSLAQRGRNNEQFF. In DNA form, the CDR3 reads TGTGCCAGCAGCTTAGCGCAAAGAGGCAGAAACAATGAGCAGTTCTTC.

The CDR3 spells CSGDGTEAFF. The DNA of the CDR3 is TGCAGCGGTGACGGCACTGAAGCTTTCTTT. The chain recombines TRBV29-1 with TRBJ1-1; the D is unclear. V was cut by 7 bases and J by 4 bases, with 7 bases left in between. The V gene's germline CDR1 is SQVTM and CDR2 ANQGSEA. The CDR3 loop spans 10 amino acids. Looking up the rest from reference TRBV29-1 and TRBJ1-1 gives the full variable domain: SAVISQKPSRDICQRGTSLTIQCQVDSQVTMMFWYRQQPGQSLTLIATANQGSEATYESGFVIDKFPISRPNLTFSTLTVSNMSPEDSSIYLCSGDGTEAFFGQGTRLTVV.

V is TRBV4-1 and J is TRBJ1-1, with D perhaps matching TRBD1 (6 bases). The CDR3 contains 18 residues. Germline CDR1 MGHRA, CDR2 YSYEKL. V was shortened by 0 bases and J by 3 bases, with 20 bases between the two germline ends. CDR3 nucleotide sequence: TGCGCCAGCAGCCAAGATCGGCAGGGGACGATTCAGGACACTGAAGCTTTCTTT. As protein: CASSQDRQGTIQDTEAFF.

This clone was detected only once. The gene calls are TRBV2 and TRBJ2-5, with unresolved D. The V end lost 6 bases, the J end lost 8 bases, and 7 bases lay between the germline ends. From germline, CDR1 is SNHLY and CDR2 FYNNEI. This CDR3 has 10 residues. The CDR3 here is CASRHKTQYF. CDR3 bases: TGTGCCAGCAGACATAAAACCCAGTACTTC.

Comments on this clone: This CDR3 fails to terminate in the conserved phenylalanine or tryptophan, so it likely reflects a read error. Because the CDR3's place on the DNA is in doubt, the DNA is left out and the CDR3 is given as listed by TCRdb. J is TRBJ1-4 and V is TRBV19; no check of the table's D call, TRBD1, against the DNA was made. The CDR3 is 9 amino acids long, termini counted. CDR1 is LNHDA and CDR2 is SQIVND in the germline V gene (reference sequence). The CDR3 protein is CASSIDSSS.

The chain links TRBV5-5 to TRBJ2-3; tentatively, D is TRBD1 (5 bases). This CDR3 region has 14 residues. Deletions cut 0 bases from V and 2 bases from J, with 7 bases between. The germline V gene has CDR1 SGHKS and CDR2 YYEKEE (reference sequence). The CDR3 nucleotides are TGTGCCAGCAGCTTGGGGGGCTACACAGATACGCAGTATTTT. Translating gives CASSLGGYTDTQYF.

The genes are TRBV4-1 and TRBJ2-5, with D possibly being TRBD2 (7 bases). This CDR3 region has 15 residues. V was trimmed by 0 bases and J by 4 bases, leaving 12 bases between them. Germline CDR1 and CDR2: MGHRA and YSYEKL. Here the CDR3 DNA reads TGCGCCAGCAGCCAAGAAGGCGGGGGCGTAGAGACCCAGTACTTC. Translation gives CASSQEGGGVETQYF.

This clone was detected a few times. The rearrangement uses TRBV7-9 and TRBJ1-1; weak D call: TRBD1 (6 bases). The germline gives CDR1 SEHNR, CDR2 FQNEAQ (reference sequence). This CDR3 region has 12 residues. V lost 6 bases, J lost 1 base, and 6 bases lay in between. In DNA, the CDR3 is TGTGCCAGCAGGACAGGGAACACTGAAGCTTTCTTT. This sequence encodes CASRTGNTEAFF.

The chain is built from TRBV2 and TRBJ2-7; tentatively, D is TRBD1 (6 bases). V was clipped by 7 bases and J by 3 bases, with 13 bases between them. CDR3 length: 13 amino acids. Germline loops: CDR1 SNHLY, CDR2 FYNNEI. In DNA form, the CDR3 reads TGTGCCAGCACTGCCAGGGGAGTCTACGAGCAGTACTTC. Its translation: CASTARGVYEQYF.

The chain combines TRBV7-8 with TRBJ2-5; 10 nucleotides align to TRBD1. The DNA matches TRBJ2-7 better at its end, which makes the J call doubtful. Germline V gene sequence: CDR1 SGHVS, CDR2 FQNEAQ. This CDR3 has 15 amino acids. The CDR3 region is CASSLRRDRGYEQYF. Here the CDR3 DNA reads TGTGCCAGCAGCTTGAGAAGGGACAGGGGTTACGAGCAGTACTTC.

The V call is TRBV15, the J call TRBJ1-5; D uncertain. This CDR3 spans 13 amino acids. Between the trimmed V and J ends, which lost 4 bases and 4 bases, there was a span of 8 bases. CDR1 is LNHNV and CDR2 is YYDKDF in the germline V gene (reference sequence). DNA of the CDR3: TGTGCCACCAGCACTAGCTTAAATCAGCCCCAGCATTTT. It translates to CATSTSLNQPQHF.

The chain links TRBV10-1 to TRBJ1-1, with D possibly TRBD1 on 6 matching bases. Germline V gene sequence: CDR1 WNHNN, CDR2 SYGVQD (reference sequence). Between the trimmed V and J ends, which lost 0 bases and 5 bases, there was a span of 16 bases. The CDR3 length is 16 residues. The CDR3 here is CASSESAAGVGTEAFF. DNA for the CDR3: TGCGCCAGCAGTGAGTCTGCGGCAGGGGTTGGGACTGAAGCTTTCTTT.